The rows below give T cell receptor beta chains drawn from one sample of a study of beta chain features in type 1 diabetes. Profiling relied on immunoSEQ multiplex PCR, and the TCRdb table lists in-frame clones only, not all of them. The sample lists 350,000 or so clones, about 20% occurring once. The sample comprised naive CD4+ T cells from blood. Source of these receptors: a woman between 18 and 29 years old in good health. Each CDR3 is given with its conserved first and last residue. The D gene is left open where the match is weak. Not all rows give a size; the values are once, few, many and, for expanded clones, a class.

D,J,length,size,V,DNA,CDR3
NA,TRBJ1-1,14,NA,TRBV9,TGTGCCAGCAGCGCTACAGGGTCCAGCACTGAAGCTTTCTTT,CASSATGSSTEAFF
TRBD1,TRBJ1-1,14,NA,TRBV29-1,TGCAGCGTTGTCGGGGACAGGGTGGACACTGAAGCTTTCTTT,CSVVGDRVDTEAFF
TRBD1,TRBJ2-5,16,few,TRBV25-1,TGTGCCAGCAGTGCCCCAGCGGGACAGGGGAAAGAGACCCAGTACTTC,CASSAPAGQGKETQYF
NA,TRBJ2-1,14,few,TRBV7-2,TGTGCCAGCAGCGCGGGACAGCCCTTGGGTGAGCAGTTCTTC,CASSAGQPLGEQFF
NA,TRBJ1-1,15,NA,TRBV6-5,TGTGCCAGCAGTTACAGCCGAGCACCGAACACTGAAGCTTTCTTT,CASSYSRAPNTEAFF
NA,TRBJ2-2,13,NA,TRBV9,TGTGCCAGTTCTAGGTCGAACACCGGGGAGCTGTTTTTT,CASSRSNTGELFF
TRBD2,TRBJ2-2,14,NA,TRBV18,TGTGCCAGCTCTCCTCGGGGGGACACCGGGGAGCTGTTTTTT,CASSPRGDTGELFF
TRBD1,TRBJ1-1,14,NA,TRBV30,TGTGCCTGGATCCGACAGGGCGTGGACACTGAAGCTTTCTTT,CAWIRQGVDTEAFF
NA,TRBJ2-1,11,NA,TRBV7-9,TGTGCCAGCAGCTCCCGGGGGGAGCAGTTCTTC,CASSSRGEQFF
TRBD1,TRBJ2-7,15,NA,TRBV7-2,TGTGCCAGCAGCTTAGTGATAGGGGGCCTGTACGAGCAGTACTTC,CASSLVIGGLYEQYF
NA,TRBJ1-5,13,NA,TRBV27,TGTGCCAGCAGCATACAGGGCCATCAGCCCCAGCATTTT,CASSIQGHQPQHF
NA,TRBJ1-1,13,NA,TRBV9,TGTGCCAGCAGCGTAGCGGGGGGAGAAGAAGCTTTCTTT,CASSVAGGEEAFF
TRBD1,TRBJ1-2,14,few,TRBV2,TGTGCCAGCAGCCGGGACAGGGTAACCTATGGCTACACCTTC,CASSRDRVTYGYTF
TRBD2,TRBJ2-1,19,few,TRBV23-1,TGCGCCAGCAGTACATCCGGCCCCCGGGGGGGGGCGACTTGTCAGGGGCAGTTCTTC,CASSTSGPRGGATCQGQFF
NA,TRBJ2-7,11,NA,TRBV20-1,TGCAGTGCTCCCAACGGGTACGAGCAGTACTTC,CSAPNGYEQYF
TRBD2,TRBJ2-7,14,few,TRBV5-1,TGCGCCAGCAGCTTGGCTAGCGGTTCCTACGAGCAGTACTTC,CASSLASGSYEQYF
NA,TRBJ1-6,15,NA,TRBV5-8,TGTGCCAGCAGCTTGGGTTTGGGAGTTAGTTCACCCCTCCACTTT,CASSLGLGVSSPLHF
TRBD2,TRBJ2-1,14,NA,TRBV2,TGTGCCAGCAGAGCTAGCGGGGGAAGAAATGAGCAGTTCTTC,CASRASGGRNEQFF
TRBD2,TRBJ2-3,16,NA,TRBV30,TGTGCCTGGAGCGTACTAGCGGGGGGGCCCCCAGATACGCAGTATTTT,CAWSVLAGGPPDTQYF
NA,TRBJ2-5,13,NA,TRBV29-1,TGCAGCGCCGCGAAGGGAGTGGGGGAGACCCAGTACTTC,CSAAKGVGETQYF
TRBD1,TRBJ2-1,16,NA,TRBV11-3,TGTGCCAGCAGCCTAGGGTCAGGGGGCACCTACAATGAGCAGTTCTTC,CASSLGSGGTYNEQFF
TRBD2,TRBJ2-1,17,NA,TRBV5-1,TGCGCCAGCAGCCCCTTAATTGGTGGGAGGGCGAACGATGAGCAGTTCTTC,CASSPLIGGRANDEQFF
TRBD1,TRBJ1-1,14,NA,TRBV2,TGTGCCAGCAGGGAGAGACAGGGGAGAACTGAAGCTTTCTTT,CASRERQGRTEAFF
NA,TRBJ2-7,13,NA,TRBV12-5,TGTGCTAGTGTGCCAGGGCCAGCCTACGAGCAGTACTTC,CASVPGPAYEQYF
TRBD1,TRBJ1-5,15,NA,TRBV2,TGTGCCAGCAGTGAGACAGGGATCAGGGAGCAGCCCCAGCATTTT,CASSETGIREQPQHF
TRBD1,TRBJ2-1,12,NA,TRBV29-1,TGCAGCGTTAACGACAGGGGTATGTGGCAGTTCTTC,CSVNDRGMWQFF
TRBD2,TRBJ2-1,19,NA,TRBV4-3,TGCGCCAGCAGCCAAGTTGGTAGCGGGGGCTCCAACTCCTACAATGAGCAGTTCTTC,CASSQVGSGGSNSYNEQFF
TRBD1,TRBJ2-3,14,few,TRBV4-3,TGCGCCAGCAGCCCTAGGGACAGGGCAGATACGCAGTATTTT,CASSPRDRADTQYF
NA,TRBJ2-7,11,NA,TRBV30,TGTGCCTGGAAGACTGGCTACGAGCAGTACTTC,CAWKTGYEQYF
NA,TRBJ2-7,14,NA,TRBV7-2,TGTGCCAGCAGGGCACACCAACATTCCTACGAGCAGTACTTC,CASRAHQHSYEQYF
TRBD2,TRBJ2-1,15,few,TRBV6-6,TGTGCCAGCAGTTACTATTCGCGGGGGGGGAATGAGCAGTTCTTC,CASSYYSRGGNEQFF
NA,TRBJ1-4,13,few,TRBV4-2,TGTGCCAGCAGTAGAGCAACTAATGAAAAACTGTTTTTT,CASSRATNEKLFF
TRBD2,TRBJ2-1,17,few,TRBV27,TGTGCCAGCAGTCCCTGGCAGGCGGGAGGGCGGTACAATGAGCAGTTCTTC,CASSPWQAGGRYNEQFF
NA,TRBJ2-5,14,NA,TRBV7-2,TGTGCCAGCAGCTTGAGCGGATTCGAGGGGACCCAGTACTTC,CASSLSGFEGTQYF
NA,TRBJ2-5,12,NA,TRBV30,TGTGCCTGGGCTCCTAGGGGGGAGACCCAGTACTTC,CAWAPRGETQYF
TRBD2,TRBJ2-5,15,NA,TRBV18,TGTGCCAGCTCACCGACTAGCGGGAATCAAGAGACCCAGTACTTC,CASSPTSGNQETQYF
TRBD2,TRBJ2-5,14,few,TRBV11-2,TGTGCCAGCAGCTTAGGGACTAGCAGGGAGACCCAGTACTTC,CASSLGTSRETQYF
NA,TRBJ1-2,15,few,TRBV4-3,TGCGCCAGCAGCCCTGGGCAGGCTCTACTCTATGGCTACACCTTC,CASSPGQALLYGYTF
TRBD1,TRBJ1-2,14,few,TRBV5-8,TGTGCCAGCAGCTTGGGGAACAGGGGCAGTGGCTACACCTTC,CASSLGNRGSGYTF
TRBD1,TRBJ2-5,13,NA,TRBV29-1,TGCAGCGTCTTGCGGCAGGGGGCTAAGACCCAGTACTTC,CSVLRQGAKTQYF
TRBD1,TRBJ2-7,13,NA,TRBV25-1,TGTGCCAGCAGTCCGACAGGGGTGAGCGAGCAGTACTTC,CASSPTGVSEQYF
TRBD1,TRBJ1-5,14,few,TRBV2,TGTGCCAGCATGGACAGGGTGAGCAATCAGCCCCAGCATTTT,CASMDRVSNQPQHF
TRBD2,TRBJ2-7,13,NA,TRBV5-1,TGCGCCAGCAGCTTGGCGGGAGGCGACGAGCAGTACTTC,CASSLAGGDEQYF